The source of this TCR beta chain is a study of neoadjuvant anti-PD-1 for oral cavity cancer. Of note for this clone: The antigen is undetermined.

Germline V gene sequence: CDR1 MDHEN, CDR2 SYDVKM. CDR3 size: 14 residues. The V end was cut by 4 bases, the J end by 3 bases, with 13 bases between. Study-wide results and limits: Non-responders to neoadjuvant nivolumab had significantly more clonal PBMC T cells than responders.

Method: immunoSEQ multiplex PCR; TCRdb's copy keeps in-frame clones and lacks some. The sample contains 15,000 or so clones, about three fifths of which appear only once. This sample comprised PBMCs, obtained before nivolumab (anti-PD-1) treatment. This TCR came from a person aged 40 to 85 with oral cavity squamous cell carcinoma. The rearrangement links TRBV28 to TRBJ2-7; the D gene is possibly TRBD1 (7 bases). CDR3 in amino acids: CASSSHRGGYEQYF. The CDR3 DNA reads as TGTGCCAGCAGTTCCCACAGGGGAGGCTACGAGCAGTACTTC.